The 10 T cell receptor beta chains below come from one sample, sequenced in a study of beta chain features in type 1 diabetes. Reverse transcription of all isolated RNA meant that expressed TCRB transcripts were sequenced. This table comes from immunoSEQ multiplex PCR, and its TCRdb copy is limited to in-frame clones, with some not included. The data show 300,000 to 400,000 clones, with approximately 10% seen just once and 0.015% held by the top ten. Input material: naive CD4+ T cells from blood. The receptors stem from a woman aged 25 to 45 in good health.

There are a few counts of this clone. The CDR3 reads CASGLAAINEQFF. As DNA, the CDR3 is TGCGCCAGCGGGTTAGCGGCTATCAATGAGCAGTTCTTC. This chain connects TRBV5-1 to TRBJ2-1; possible D gene TRBD2, 6 bases. Per the germline V gene, CDR1 is SGHRS and CDR2 is YFSETQ. Trimming pared 7 bases from V and 6 bases from J, leaving 14 bases between. There are 13 residues in the CDR3.

The chain recombines TRBV6-6 with TRBJ2-3; TRBD2 aligns across 10 bases. Trimming cost V 8 bases and J 4 bases; bases outside gene matches: 9. The CDR3 spans 15 residues. Germline assignment: CDR1 MNHNY and CDR2 SVGAGI (reference sequence). The CDR3 region is CASSSLAGFADTQYF. CDR3 nucleotide sequence: TGTGCCAGCTCCTCACTAGCGGGATTCGCAGATACGCAGTATTTT.

This clone was counted a few times. The chain combines TRBV9 with TRBJ2-1; D is unclear. Trimming pared 0 bases from V and 4 bases from J, leaving 8 bases between. The CDR3 consists of 14 residues. Looked up from germline, CDR1 is SGDLS and CDR2 is YYNGEE. The CDR3 DNA follows: TGTGCCAGCAGCGTAGATTTCACTTACAATGAGCAGTTCTTC. Its protein product is CASSVDFTYNEQFF. The whole variable domain, remainder taken from reference TRBV9 and TRBJ2-1, is DSGVTQTPKHLITATGQRVTLRCSPRSGDLSVYWYQQSLDQGLQFLIQYYNGEERAKGNILERFSAQQFPDLHSELNLSSLELGDSALYFCASSVDFTYNEQFFGPGTRLTVL.

This chain uses TRBV5-6 with TRBJ2-3, with D perhaps TRBD2 (6 bases). V was pared by 4 bases and J by 4 bases, with 13 bases between. CDR3 length: 14 amino acids. In germline, CDR1 is SGHDT, CDR2 YYEEEE. In nucleotides, the CDR3 is TGTGCCAGCAGCGAGGGAGGAGGGGCAGATACGCAGTATTTT. Its translation: CASSEGGGADTQYF.

This chain's CDR3 is CASTTLGTGRKQPQHF. The CDR3 coding sequence is TGTGCCAGTACGACCTTGGGAACGGGAAGAAAACAGCCCCAGCATTTT. The chain combines TRBV19 with TRBJ1-5; D gene unclear. This CDR3 contains 16 residues. Per germline, CDR1 LNHDA and CDR2 SQIVND (reference sequence). Trimming pared 7 bases from V and 7 bases from J, leaving 23 bases between.

This clone was found a few times. The chain's CDR3 is CASSVAGTAVEQYF. The CDR3 DNA reads TGTGCCAGCAGCGTGGCCGGGACTGCCGTTGAGCAGTACTTC. The rearrangement joins TRBV9 to TRBJ2-5, with D perhaps TRBD2 (6 bases). V gave up 2 bases and J gave up 11 bases, with 19 bases separating them. The CDR3 is 14 residues long. CDR1 and CDR2 (germline): SGDLS, YYNGEE.

The chain joins TRBV30 to TRBJ2-7; 10 positions match TRBD1. The CDR3 is 18 residues long. CDR1 and CDR2 from the germline V gene are GTSNPN and SVGIG (reference sequence). V was pared by 2 bases and J by 2 bases, with 15 bases of the junction left unmatched. The DNA of the CDR3 is TGTGCCTGGAGTAATCCAAAGTTCTGGGACAGGGGTACCTACGAGCAGTACTTC. Residues: CAWSNPKFWDRGTYEQYF.

This clone appeared a few times. The chain combines TRBV7-9 with TRBJ2-4; TRBD1 aligns across 8 bases. The V gene's germline CDR1 is SEHNR and CDR2 FQNEAQ (reference sequence). Trimming removed 2 bases from V and 1 base from J; junction bases left unmatched: 10. The CDR3 is 18 amino acids. The CDR3 DNA sequence: TGTGCCAGCAGCTTATGGGCAGGGGGCAATTTGGCCAAAAACATTCAGTACTTC. Its protein is CASSLWAGGNLAKNIQYF.

The genes are TRBV28 and TRBJ2-5; D is possibly TRBD1 (6 bases). This CDR3 region has 13 residues. Germline assignment: CDR1 MDHEN and CDR2 SYDVKM. Trimming took 8 bases from V and 3 from J, leaving 13 bases between them. The CDR3 sequence: CASRGQKKETQYF. CDR3 sequence (DNA): TGTGCCAGCCGAGGACAGAAAAAAGAGACCCAGTACTTC. Complete variable domain (other parts from reference TRBV28 and TRBJ2-5): DVKVTQSSRYLVKRTGEKVFLECVQDMDHENMFWYRQDPGLGLRLIYFSYDVKMKEKGDIPEGYSVSREKKERFSLILESASTNQTSMYLCASRGQKKETQYFGPGTRLLVL.

J is TRBJ2-1 and V is TRBV6-6; tentatively, D is TRBD2 (6 bases). The CDR3 length is 15 residues. The germline V and J ends were trimmed by 2 bases and 0 bases, with 8 bases remaining between them. The germline gives CDR1 MNHNY, CDR2 SVGAGI (reference sequence). The chain's CDR3 is CASSYPGASYNEQFF. In nucleotides, the CDR3 is TGTGCCAGCAGTTACCCGGGAGCCTCCTACAATGAGCAGTTCTTC.